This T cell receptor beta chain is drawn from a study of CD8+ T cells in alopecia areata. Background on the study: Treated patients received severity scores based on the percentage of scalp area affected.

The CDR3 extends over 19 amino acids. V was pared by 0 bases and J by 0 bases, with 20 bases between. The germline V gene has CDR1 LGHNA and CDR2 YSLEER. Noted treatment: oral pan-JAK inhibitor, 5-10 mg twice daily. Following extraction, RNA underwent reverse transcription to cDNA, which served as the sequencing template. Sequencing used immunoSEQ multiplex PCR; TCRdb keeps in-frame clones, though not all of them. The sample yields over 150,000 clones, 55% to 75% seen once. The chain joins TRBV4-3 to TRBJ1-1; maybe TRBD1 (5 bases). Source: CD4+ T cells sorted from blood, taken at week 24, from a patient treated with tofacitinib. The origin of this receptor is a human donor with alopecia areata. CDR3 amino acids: CASSQDAGGYDKMNTEAFF. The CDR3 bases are TGCGCCAGCAGCCAAGATGCTGGGGGGTATGACAAAATGAACACTGAAGCTTTCTTT.